A selection of T cell receptor beta chains follows, all from one sample in a study of blood T cell repertoires in COVID-19. The protocol was immunoSEQ multiplex PCR, while the TCRdb copy is restricted to in-frame clones and leaves out a portion. The table has tens of thousands of clones, around 80% seen once. The specimen was peripheral blood. Source of these receptors: a human donor in a cohort sampled during active COVID-19. Both conserved end residues are part of each CDR3. Fields, in order: V gene, clone size, J gene, CDR3 protein. The size entry is marked missing in some rows and otherwise reads once, few, many or a size class.

>TRBV5-1|NA|TRBJ1-2
CASSLGGQSNYGYTF
>TRBV11-2|NA|TRBJ2-7
CASSSGLAGEGEQYF
>TRBV28|NA|TRBJ2-1
CASRGQAYNEQFF
>TRBV28|NA|TRBJ1-2
CASRLRQGMNYGYTF
>TRBV10-3|NA|TRBJ2-5
CAISPGQLQETQYF
>TRBV7-9|NA|TRBJ1-1
CASSPSPNTEAFF
>TRBV5-1|NA|TRBJ2-3
CASSFPSADTQYF
>TRBV6-2/TRBV6-3|NA|TRBJ1-2
CASTPVQQEWDYGYTF
>TRBV19|NA|TRBJ2-7
CASSIDLTSGGYEQYF
>TRBV9|NA|TRBJ2-3
CASSVAGGWVDTQYF
>TRBV5-1|NA|TRBJ2-2
CASSRTGVTGELFF
>TRBV6-5|NA|TRBJ2-3
CASTPRGQGTDTQYF
>TRBV12-3/TRBV12-4|few|TRBJ2-7
CASSFGGINEQYF
>TRBV7-2|NA|TRBJ2-7
CASSSTASGRAYEQYF
>TRBV4-1|few|TRBJ2-7
CASSQGPYNEQYF
>TRBV7-3|NA|TRBJ2-3
CASSAQTTSGRAGAQYF
>TRBV29-1|large|TRBJ2-1
CSARVLAKDEQFF
>TRBV6-5|NA|TRBJ1-1
CASSPPGQPNTEAFF
>TRBV29-1|NA|TRBJ1-1
CSVEKWSTEAFF
>TRBV6-5|few|TRBJ1-3
CASSYGTSSGNTIYF
>TRBV5-8|NA|TRBJ2-1
CASSSGTTLYNEQFF
>TRBV28|NA|TRBJ2-5
CASSLIGVTQYF
>TRBV7-2|NA|TRBJ1-4
CASSLGGTGDEKLFF
>TRBV3-1/TRBV3-2|NA|TRBJ2-7
CASSHESSGGTSSYEQYF
>TRBV20-1|NA|TRBJ2-7
CSASFTASYEQYF
>TRBV25-1|few|TRBJ2-5
CASSEYSGGTQYF
>TRBV5-1|NA|TRBJ2-7
CASSLVPPLAGDSEQYF
>TRBV28|NA|TRBJ1-6
CASKSQSSYNSPLHF
>TRBV28|NA|TRBJ1-1
CASSLYTNTEAFF
>TRBV15|NA|TRBJ2-3
CATSRGGQGTDTQYF
>TRBV11-2|NA|TRBJ2-1
CASSSQGGGANEQFF
>TRBV28|NA|TRBJ1-2
CASRWTDGYTF
>TRBV3-1/TRBV3-2|once|TRBJ1-4
CASSPPGTANEKLFF
>TRBV10-3|NA|TRBJ1-2
CAISEQDKGGYTF
>TRBV2|NA|TRBJ2-3
CASSERGLSTDTQYF
>TRBV24-1|NA|TRBJ2-5
CATSDSGTGGAETQYF
>TRBV9|once|TRBJ1-2
CASSVSQGLGYTF
>TRBV20-1|NA|TRBJ2-1
CSASRLAAPYNEQFF
>TRBV11-3|NA|TRBJ2-1
CASSFRETYNEQFF
>TRBV25-1|once|TRBJ2-7
CASEGFDSYEQYF
>TRBV27|NA|TRBJ2-3
CASSRPGLATDTQYF
>TRBV9|NA|TRBJ2-2
CASSPRTGMSTGELFF
>TRBV28|few|TRBJ2-4
CASSPRGQGGAKNIQYF
>TRBV5-1|NA|TRBJ1-2
CASSLDGESGYTF
>TRBV11-2|NA|TRBJ2-7
CASSLDYGEQYF
>TRBV6-2/TRBV6-3|NA|TRBJ2-2
CASSTRGLAGGGGELFF
>TRBV7-8|NA|TRBJ1-4
CASSRLQGRGEKLFF
>TRBV7-2|NA|TRBJ2-5
CASSLAHGQETQYF
>TRBV29-1|NA|TRBJ2-2
CSTGTANTGELFF
>TRBV9|NA|TRBJ2-7
CASSVTGTGGYEQYF
>TRBV5-1|few|TRBJ2-5
CASTGTSRQTQYF
>TRBV19|once|TRBJ1-5
CASSIMSVGNQPQHF
>TRBV5-8|NA|TRBJ1-2
CASSLRHPGYGYTF
>TRBV24-1|once|TRBJ2-5
CATSDYTTGGQETQYF
>TRBV5-1|once|TRBJ2-1
CASSTGTGAYNEQFF
>TRBV7-3|NA|TRBJ2-6
CASSPFGGSSAGANVLTF
>TRBV7-3|NA|TRBJ1-1
CASSLRRGNTEAFF